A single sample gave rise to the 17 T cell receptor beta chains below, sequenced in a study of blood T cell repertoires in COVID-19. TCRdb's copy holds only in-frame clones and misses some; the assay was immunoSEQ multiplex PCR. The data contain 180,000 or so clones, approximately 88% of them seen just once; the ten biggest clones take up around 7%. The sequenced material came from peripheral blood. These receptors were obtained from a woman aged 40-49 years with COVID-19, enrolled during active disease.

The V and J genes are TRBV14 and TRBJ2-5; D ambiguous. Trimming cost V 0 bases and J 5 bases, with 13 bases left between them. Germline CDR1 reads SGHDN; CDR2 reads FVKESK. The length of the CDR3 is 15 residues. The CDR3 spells CASSQDPARRETQYF. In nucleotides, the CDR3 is TGTGCCAGCAGCCAAGATCCTGCTAGGCGGGAGACCCAGTACTTC.

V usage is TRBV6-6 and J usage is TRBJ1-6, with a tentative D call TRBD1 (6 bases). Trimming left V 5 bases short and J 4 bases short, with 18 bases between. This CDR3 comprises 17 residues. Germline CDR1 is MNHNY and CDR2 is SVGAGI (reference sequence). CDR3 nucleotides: TGTGCCAGCAGTCGACAAGGGGGTTTCCGTTATAATTCACCCCTCCACTTT. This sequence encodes CASSRQGGFRYNSPLHF.

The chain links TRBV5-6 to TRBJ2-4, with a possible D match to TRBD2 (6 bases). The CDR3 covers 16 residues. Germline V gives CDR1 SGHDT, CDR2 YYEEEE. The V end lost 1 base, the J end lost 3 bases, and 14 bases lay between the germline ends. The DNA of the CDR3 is TGTGCCAGCAGCTTGTCCGGAGGAGGGAACAAAAACATTCAGTACTTC. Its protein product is CASSLSGGGNKNIQYF.

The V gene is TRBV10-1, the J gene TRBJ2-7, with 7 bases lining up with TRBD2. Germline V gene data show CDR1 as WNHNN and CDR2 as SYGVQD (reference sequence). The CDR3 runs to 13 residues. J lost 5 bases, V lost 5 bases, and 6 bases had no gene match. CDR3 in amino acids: CASSQSGVHEQYF. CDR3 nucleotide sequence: TGCGCCAGCAGTCAGAGCGGGGTCCACGAGCAGTACTTC.

The CDR3 nucleotides read TGCGCCAGCAGGGACAGGGGGCAGAAGACTGAAGCTTTCTTT. Residues: CASRDRGQKTEAFF. The chain has TRBV10-2 and TRBJ1-1; TRBD1 aligns across 11 bases. The germline CDR1 and CDR2 sequences are WSHSY and SAAADI. V shed 6 bases and J 5 bases; nucleotides not matched to a gene: 5. This CDR3 has 14 amino acids.

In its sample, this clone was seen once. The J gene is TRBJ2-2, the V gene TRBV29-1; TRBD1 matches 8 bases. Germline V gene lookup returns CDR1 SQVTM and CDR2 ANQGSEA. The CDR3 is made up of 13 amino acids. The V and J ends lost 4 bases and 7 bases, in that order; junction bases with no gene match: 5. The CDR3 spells CSVGPGGNGELFF. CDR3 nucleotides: TGCAGCGTTGGGCCAGGGGGCAACGGGGAGCTGTTTTTT.

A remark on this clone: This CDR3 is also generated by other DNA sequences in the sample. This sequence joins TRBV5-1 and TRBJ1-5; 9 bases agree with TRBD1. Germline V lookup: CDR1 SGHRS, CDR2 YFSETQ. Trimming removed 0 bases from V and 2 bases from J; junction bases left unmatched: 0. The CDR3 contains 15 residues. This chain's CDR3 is CASSLGDRGNQPQHF. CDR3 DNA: TGCGCCAGCAGCTTGGGGGACAGGGGCAATCAGCCCCAGCATTTT.

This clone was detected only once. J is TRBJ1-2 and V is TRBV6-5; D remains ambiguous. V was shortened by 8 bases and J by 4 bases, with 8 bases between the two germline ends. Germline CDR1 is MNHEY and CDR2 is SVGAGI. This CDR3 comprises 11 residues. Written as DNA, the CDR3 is TGTGCCAGCCTTGGCAGCTATGGCTACACCTTC. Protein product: CASLGSYGYTF.

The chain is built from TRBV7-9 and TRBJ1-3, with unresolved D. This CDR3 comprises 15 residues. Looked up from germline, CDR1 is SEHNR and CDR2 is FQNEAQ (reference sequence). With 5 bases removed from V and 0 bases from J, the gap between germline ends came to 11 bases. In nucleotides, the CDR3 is TGTGCCAGCAGCCCAGACCGGAGCTCTGGAAACACCATATATTTT. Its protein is CASSPDRSSGNTIYF.

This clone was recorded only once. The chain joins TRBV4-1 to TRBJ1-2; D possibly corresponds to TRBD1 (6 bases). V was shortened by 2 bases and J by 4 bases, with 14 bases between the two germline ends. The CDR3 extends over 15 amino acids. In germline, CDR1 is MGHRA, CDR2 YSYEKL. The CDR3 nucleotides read TGCGCCAGCAGCCAACTCACCACAGGGTTCTATGGCTACACCTTC. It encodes CASSQLTTGFYGYTF.

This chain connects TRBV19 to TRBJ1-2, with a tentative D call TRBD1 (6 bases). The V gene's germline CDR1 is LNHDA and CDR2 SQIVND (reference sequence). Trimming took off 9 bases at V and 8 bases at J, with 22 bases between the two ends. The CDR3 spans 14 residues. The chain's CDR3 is CARTTTGRGQGYTF. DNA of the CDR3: TGTGCCAGGACAACCACGGGCAGGGGTCAAGGCTACACCTTC. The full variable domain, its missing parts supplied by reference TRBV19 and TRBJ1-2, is DGGITQSPKYLFRKEGQNVTLSCEQNLNHDAMYWYRQDPGQGLRLIYYSQIVNDFQKGDIAEGYSVSREKKESFPLTVTSAQKNPTAFYLCARTTTGRGQGYTFGSGTRLTVV.

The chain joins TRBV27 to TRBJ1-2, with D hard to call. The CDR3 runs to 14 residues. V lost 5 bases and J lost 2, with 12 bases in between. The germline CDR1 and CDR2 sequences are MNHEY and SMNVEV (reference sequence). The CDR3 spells CASSRVASNYGYTF. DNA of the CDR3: TGTGCCAGCAGTCGAGTCGCGTCAAACTATGGCTACACCTTC.

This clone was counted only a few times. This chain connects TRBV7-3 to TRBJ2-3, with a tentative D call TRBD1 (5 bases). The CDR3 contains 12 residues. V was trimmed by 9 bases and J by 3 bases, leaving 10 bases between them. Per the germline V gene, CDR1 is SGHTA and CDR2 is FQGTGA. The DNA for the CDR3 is TGTGCCAGGGAAAAGGGGACAGATACGCAGTATTTT. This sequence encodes CAREKGTDTQYF. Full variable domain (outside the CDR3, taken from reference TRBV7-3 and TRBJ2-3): GAGVSQTPSNKVTEKGKYVELRCDPISGHTALYWYRQSLGQGPEFLIYFQGTGAADDSGLPNDRFFAVRPEGSVSTLKIQRTERGDSAVYLCAREKGTDTQYFGPGTRLTVL.

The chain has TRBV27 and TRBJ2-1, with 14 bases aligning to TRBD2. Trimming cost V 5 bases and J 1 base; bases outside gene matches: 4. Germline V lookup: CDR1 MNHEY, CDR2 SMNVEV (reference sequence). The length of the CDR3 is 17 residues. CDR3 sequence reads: CASSRGLAGESYNEQFF. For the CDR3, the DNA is TGTGCCAGCAGTAGGGGACTAGCGGGAGAGTCCTACAATGAGCAGTTCTTC.

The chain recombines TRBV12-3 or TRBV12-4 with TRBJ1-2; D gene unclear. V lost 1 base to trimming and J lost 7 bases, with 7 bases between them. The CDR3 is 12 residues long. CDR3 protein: CASSLGFRGYTF. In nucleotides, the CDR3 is TGTGCCAGCAGTTTAGGTTTTCGTGGCTACACCTTC.

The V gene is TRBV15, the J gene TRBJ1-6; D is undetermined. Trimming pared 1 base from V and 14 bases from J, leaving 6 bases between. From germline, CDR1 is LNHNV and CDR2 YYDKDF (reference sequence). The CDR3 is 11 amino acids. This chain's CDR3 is CATSRGEALHF. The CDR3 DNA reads TGTGCCACCAGCAGAGGGGAGGCCCTCCACTTT.

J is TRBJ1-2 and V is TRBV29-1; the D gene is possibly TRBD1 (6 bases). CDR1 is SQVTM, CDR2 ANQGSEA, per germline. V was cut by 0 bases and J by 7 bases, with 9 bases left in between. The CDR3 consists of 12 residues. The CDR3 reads CSVEEGARGYTF. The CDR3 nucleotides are TGCAGCGTTGAAGAGGGGGCGCGTGGCTACACCTTC.